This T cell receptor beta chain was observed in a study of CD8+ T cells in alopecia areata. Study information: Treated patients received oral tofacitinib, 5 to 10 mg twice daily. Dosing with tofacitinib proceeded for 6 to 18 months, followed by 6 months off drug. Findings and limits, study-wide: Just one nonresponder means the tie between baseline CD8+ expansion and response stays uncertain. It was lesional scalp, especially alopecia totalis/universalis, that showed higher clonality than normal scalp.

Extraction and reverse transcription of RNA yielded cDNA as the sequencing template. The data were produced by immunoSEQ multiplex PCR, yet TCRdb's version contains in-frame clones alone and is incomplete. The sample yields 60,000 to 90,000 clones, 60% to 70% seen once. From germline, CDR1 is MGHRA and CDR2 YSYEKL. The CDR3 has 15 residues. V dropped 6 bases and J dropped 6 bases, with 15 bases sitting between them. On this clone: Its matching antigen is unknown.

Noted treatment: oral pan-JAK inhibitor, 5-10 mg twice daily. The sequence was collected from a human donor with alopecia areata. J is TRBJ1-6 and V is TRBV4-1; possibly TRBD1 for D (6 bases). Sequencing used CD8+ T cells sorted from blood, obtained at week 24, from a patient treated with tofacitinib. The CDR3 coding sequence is TGCGCCAGCAGTCACCGACAGGAGAGTAATTCACCCCTCCACTTT. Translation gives CASSHRQESNSPLHF.